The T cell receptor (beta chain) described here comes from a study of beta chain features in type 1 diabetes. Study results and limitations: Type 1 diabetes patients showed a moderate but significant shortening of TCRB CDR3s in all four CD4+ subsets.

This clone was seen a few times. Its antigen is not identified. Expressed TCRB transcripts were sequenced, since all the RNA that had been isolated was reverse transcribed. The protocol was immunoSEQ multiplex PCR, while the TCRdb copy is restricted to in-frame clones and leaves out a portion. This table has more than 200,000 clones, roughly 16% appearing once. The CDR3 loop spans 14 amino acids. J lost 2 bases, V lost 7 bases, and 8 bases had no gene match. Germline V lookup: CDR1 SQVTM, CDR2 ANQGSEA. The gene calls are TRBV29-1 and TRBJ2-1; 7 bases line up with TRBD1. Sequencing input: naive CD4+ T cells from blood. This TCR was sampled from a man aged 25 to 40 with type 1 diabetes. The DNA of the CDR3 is TGCAGCGGCCAAACAGGGGCGACCTACAATGAGCAGTTCTTC. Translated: CSGQTGATYNEQFF.